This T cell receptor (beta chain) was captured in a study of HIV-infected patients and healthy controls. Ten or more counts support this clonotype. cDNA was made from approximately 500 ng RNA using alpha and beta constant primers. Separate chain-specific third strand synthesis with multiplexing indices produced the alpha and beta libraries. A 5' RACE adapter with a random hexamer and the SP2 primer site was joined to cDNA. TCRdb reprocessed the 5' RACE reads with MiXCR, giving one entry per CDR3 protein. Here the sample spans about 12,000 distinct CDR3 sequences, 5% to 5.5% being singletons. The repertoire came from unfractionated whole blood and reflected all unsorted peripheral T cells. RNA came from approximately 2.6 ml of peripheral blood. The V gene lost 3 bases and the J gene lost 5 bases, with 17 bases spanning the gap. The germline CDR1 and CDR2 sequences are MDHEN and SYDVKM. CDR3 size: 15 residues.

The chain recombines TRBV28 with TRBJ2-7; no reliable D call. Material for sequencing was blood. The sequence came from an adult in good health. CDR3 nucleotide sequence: TGTGCCAGCAGTTTTTCGTTACCCCCTGTCGACGAGCAGTACTTC. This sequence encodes CASSFSLPPVDEQYF.